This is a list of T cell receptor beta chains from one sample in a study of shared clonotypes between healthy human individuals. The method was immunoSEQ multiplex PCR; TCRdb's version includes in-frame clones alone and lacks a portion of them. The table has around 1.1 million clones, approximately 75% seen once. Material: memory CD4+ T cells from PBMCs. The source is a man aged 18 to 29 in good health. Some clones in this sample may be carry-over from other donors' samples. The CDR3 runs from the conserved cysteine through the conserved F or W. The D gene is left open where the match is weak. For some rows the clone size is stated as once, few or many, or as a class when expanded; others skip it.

CASIVGQSFTNTEAFF | TGTGCCAGTATAGTCGGACAGAGTTTTACGAACACTGAAGCTTTCTTT | NA | TRBJ1-1 | TRBV19 | NA
CATRQGADTQYF | TGTGCCACAAGACAGGGCGCAGATACGCAGTATTTT | TRBD1 | TRBJ2-3 | TRBV2 | NA
CASSFRAGGTTIYEQYF | TGTGCCAGCAGTTTTCGAGCGGGAGGGACTACGATCTACGAGCAGTACTTC | TRBD2 | TRBJ2-7 | TRBV28 | few
CASSPRQVSTEAFF | TGTGCCAGCAGCCCCCGACAGGTATCCACTGAAGCTTTCTTT | NA | TRBJ1-1 | TRBV9 | NA
CASSDSGTLPYEQYF | TGTGCCAGCAGTGACTCCGGGACACTTCCCTACGAGCAGTACTTC | NA | TRBJ2-7 | TRBV6-6 | NA
CASSIDRTPEAFF | TGTGCCAGTAGTATAGATCGGACCCCGGAGGCTTTCTTT | NA | TRBJ1-1 | TRBV19 | few
CAIRPGLAGDEQFF | TGTGCCATCAGGCCGGGACTAGCGGGAGACGAGCAGTTCTTC | TRBD2 | TRBJ2-1 | TRBV10-3 | NA
CASRGTTGQPQHF | TGTGCCAGCAGGGGGACCACCGGCCAGCCCCAGCATTTT | NA | TRBJ1-5 | TRBV2 | NA
CASSLSGQGGETQYF | TGCGCCAGCAGCTTGTCCGGACAGGGTGGAGAGACCCAGTACTTC | TRBD1 | TRBJ2-5 | TRBV5-1 | few
CASSQEWTANYGYTF | TGTGCCAGCAGCCAAGAGTGGACAGCGAACTATGGCTACACCTTC | NA | TRBJ1-2 | TRBV4-2 | NA
CASSLEGGLSYNEQFF | TGTGCCAGCAGCTTGGAGGGAGGCCTCTCCTACAATGAGCAGTTCTTC | NA | TRBJ2-1 | TRBV5-6 | NA
CAISDSDTQYF | TGTGCCATCTCAGACTCTGATACGCAGTATTTT | NA | TRBJ2-3 | TRBV10-3 | NA
CASSLGRTASDYEQYF | TGTGCCAGCAGCTTAGGGAGGACGGCTTCCGACTACGAGCAGTACTTC | NA | TRBJ2-7 | TRBV7-8 | NA
CASSLVRGGEQYF | TGTGCCAGCAGCTTAGTTAGAGGGGGGGAGCAGTACTTC | NA | TRBJ2-7 | TRBV7-8 | many
CASRSLLAGVDEQYF | TGTGCCAGCAGGTCCCTACTAGCGGGAGTCGACGAGCAGTACTTC | TRBD2 | TRBJ2-7 | TRBV6-5 | NA
CASSPTGSRNTIYF | TGTGCCAGCAGCCCTACGGGCAGCCGAAACACCATATATTTT | NA | TRBJ1-3 | TRBV5-4 | NA
CASSVDAGGSNQPQHF | TGTGCCAGCAGCGTAGATGCAGGGGGAAGCAATCAGCCCCAGCATTTT | TRBD1 | TRBJ1-5 | TRBV9 | NA
CASTRSAGGELFF | TGTGCCAGCACGAGGTCCGCGGGCGGGGAGCTGTTTTTT | NA | TRBJ2-2 | TRBV5-4 | NA
CASSKGARDTEAFF | TGTGCCAGCAGCAAGGGGGCGCGGGACACTGAAGCTTTCTTT | TRBD1 | TRBJ1-1 | TRBV25-1 | NA
CASSPAGRLYSNQPQHF | TGTGCCAGCAGCCCCGCCGGCAGGCTTTATAGCAATCAGCCCCAGCATTTT | NA | TRBJ1-5 | TRBV5-5 | NA
CASSWEAGGNIQYF | TGTGCCAGCAGCTGGGAGGCCGGGGGGAACATTCAGTACTTC | TRBD2 | TRBJ2-4 | TRBV5-4 | NA
CASSRDNLAGDYEQYF | TGCGCCAGCAGCCGCGATAATCTAGCGGGCGACTACGAGCAGTACTTC | TRBD2 | TRBJ2-7 | TRBV4-1 | NA
CASSAGGPDTQYF | TGTGCCAGCAGTGCCGGGGGTCCAGATACGCAGTATTTT | NA | TRBJ2-3 | TRBV28 | NA
CASSQVQGGLYEQYF | TGTGCCAGCAGCCAAGTGCAGGGAGGCCTGTACGAGCAGTACTTC | NA | TRBJ2-7 | TRBV4-2 | few
CASSDRSSTDTQYF | TGTGCCAGCAGCGACAGGTCTAGCACAGATACGCAGTATTTT | NA | TRBJ2-3 | TRBV9 | NA
CASSPQSPASGNTIYF | TGTGCCAGCAGCCCCCAGTCCCCGGCTTCAGGAAACACCATATATTTT | NA | TRBJ1-3 | TRBV7-8 | NA
CASSYRTDTQYF | TGTGCCAGCAGCTACAGAACAGATACGCAGTATTTT | NA | TRBJ2-3 | TRBV7-2 | NA
CASSLHGVEKLFF | TGTGCCAGCAGCCTACATGGGGTGGAAAAACTGTTTTTT | NA | TRBJ1-4 | TRBV14 | NA
CASSLGSGQFTEAFF | TGCGCCAGCAGCTTGGGGTCAGGGCAGTTCACTGAAGCTTTCTTT | NA | TRBJ1-1 | TRBV5-1 | NA
CASSPGMNTEAFF | TGCGCCAGCAGTCCCGGGATGAACACTGAAGCTTTCTTT | NA | TRBJ1-1 | TRBV10-1 | NA
CASRLRGQGDSEAFF | TGTGCCAGCAGACTCCGAGGACAGGGGGATAGTGAAGCTTTCTTT | TRBD1 | TRBJ1-1 | TRBV6-5 | NA
CAGRNIAGATDTQYF | TGTGCCGGACGAAATATAGCGGGAGCCACAGATACGCAGTATTTT | TRBD2 | TRBJ2-3 | TRBV6-1 | NA
CASSPRRGAQETQYF | TGTGCCAGCAGCCCCCGGCGGGGAGCCCAAGAGACCCAGTACTTC | NA | TRBJ2-5 | TRBV7-2 | NA
CASRRATAGEFF | TGTGCCAGCAGGCGAGCCACTGCCGGGGAGTTCTTC | NA | TRBJ2-1 | TRBV2 | NA
CASSRTVSYNEQFF | TGTGCCAGCAGTCGGACAGTCTCCTACAATGAGCAGTTCTTC | NA | TRBJ2-1 | TRBV6-1 | NA
CASNEGALSNQPQHF | TGTGCCAGCAATGAGGGGGCTTTATCAAATCAGCCCCAGCATTTT | TRBD1 | TRBJ1-5 | TRBV28 | NA
CASSEDPGGNDEQYF | TGTGCCAGCAGTGAAGATCCCGGGGGCAACGACGAGCAGTACTTC | NA | TRBJ2-7 | TRBV2 | NA
CASSLGQPNQPQHF | TGTGCCAGCAGCTTAGGCCAGCCCAATCAGCCCCAGCATTTT | NA | TRBJ1-5 | TRBV11-2 | few
CASSMWTSGRSYNEQFF | TGTGCCAGTAGTATGTGGACTAGCGGGAGGTCCTACAATGAGCAGTTCTTC | TRBD2 | TRBJ2-1 | TRBV19 | NA
CASSELGTSGSWETQYF | TGTGCCAGCAGTGAATTGGGGACTAGCGGGAGTTGGGAGACCCAGTACTTC | TRBD2 | TRBJ2-5 | TRBV25-1 | NA
CASSMVEQYF | TGTGCCAGTAGTATGGTTGAGCAGTACTTC | NA | TRBJ2-7 | TRBV19 | few
CASSTTGRPEAFF | TGTGCCAGTAGTACAACAGGGCGCCCTGAAGCTTTCTTT | NA | TRBJ1-1 | TRBV19 | NA
CAISESMGGANYGYTF | TGTGCCATCAGTGAGTCGATGGGGGGAGCTAACTATGGCTACACCTTC | NA | TRBJ1-2 | TRBV10-3 | NA
CAISEGRGKHEQFF | TGTGCCATCAGTGAAGGTAGGGGTAAGCATGAGCAGTTCTTC | NA | TRBJ2-1 | TRBV10-3 | NA
CAWSAQGNQPQHF | TGTGCCTGGAGTGCACAGGGCAATCAGCCCCAGCATTTT | NA | TRBJ1-5 | TRBV30 | once